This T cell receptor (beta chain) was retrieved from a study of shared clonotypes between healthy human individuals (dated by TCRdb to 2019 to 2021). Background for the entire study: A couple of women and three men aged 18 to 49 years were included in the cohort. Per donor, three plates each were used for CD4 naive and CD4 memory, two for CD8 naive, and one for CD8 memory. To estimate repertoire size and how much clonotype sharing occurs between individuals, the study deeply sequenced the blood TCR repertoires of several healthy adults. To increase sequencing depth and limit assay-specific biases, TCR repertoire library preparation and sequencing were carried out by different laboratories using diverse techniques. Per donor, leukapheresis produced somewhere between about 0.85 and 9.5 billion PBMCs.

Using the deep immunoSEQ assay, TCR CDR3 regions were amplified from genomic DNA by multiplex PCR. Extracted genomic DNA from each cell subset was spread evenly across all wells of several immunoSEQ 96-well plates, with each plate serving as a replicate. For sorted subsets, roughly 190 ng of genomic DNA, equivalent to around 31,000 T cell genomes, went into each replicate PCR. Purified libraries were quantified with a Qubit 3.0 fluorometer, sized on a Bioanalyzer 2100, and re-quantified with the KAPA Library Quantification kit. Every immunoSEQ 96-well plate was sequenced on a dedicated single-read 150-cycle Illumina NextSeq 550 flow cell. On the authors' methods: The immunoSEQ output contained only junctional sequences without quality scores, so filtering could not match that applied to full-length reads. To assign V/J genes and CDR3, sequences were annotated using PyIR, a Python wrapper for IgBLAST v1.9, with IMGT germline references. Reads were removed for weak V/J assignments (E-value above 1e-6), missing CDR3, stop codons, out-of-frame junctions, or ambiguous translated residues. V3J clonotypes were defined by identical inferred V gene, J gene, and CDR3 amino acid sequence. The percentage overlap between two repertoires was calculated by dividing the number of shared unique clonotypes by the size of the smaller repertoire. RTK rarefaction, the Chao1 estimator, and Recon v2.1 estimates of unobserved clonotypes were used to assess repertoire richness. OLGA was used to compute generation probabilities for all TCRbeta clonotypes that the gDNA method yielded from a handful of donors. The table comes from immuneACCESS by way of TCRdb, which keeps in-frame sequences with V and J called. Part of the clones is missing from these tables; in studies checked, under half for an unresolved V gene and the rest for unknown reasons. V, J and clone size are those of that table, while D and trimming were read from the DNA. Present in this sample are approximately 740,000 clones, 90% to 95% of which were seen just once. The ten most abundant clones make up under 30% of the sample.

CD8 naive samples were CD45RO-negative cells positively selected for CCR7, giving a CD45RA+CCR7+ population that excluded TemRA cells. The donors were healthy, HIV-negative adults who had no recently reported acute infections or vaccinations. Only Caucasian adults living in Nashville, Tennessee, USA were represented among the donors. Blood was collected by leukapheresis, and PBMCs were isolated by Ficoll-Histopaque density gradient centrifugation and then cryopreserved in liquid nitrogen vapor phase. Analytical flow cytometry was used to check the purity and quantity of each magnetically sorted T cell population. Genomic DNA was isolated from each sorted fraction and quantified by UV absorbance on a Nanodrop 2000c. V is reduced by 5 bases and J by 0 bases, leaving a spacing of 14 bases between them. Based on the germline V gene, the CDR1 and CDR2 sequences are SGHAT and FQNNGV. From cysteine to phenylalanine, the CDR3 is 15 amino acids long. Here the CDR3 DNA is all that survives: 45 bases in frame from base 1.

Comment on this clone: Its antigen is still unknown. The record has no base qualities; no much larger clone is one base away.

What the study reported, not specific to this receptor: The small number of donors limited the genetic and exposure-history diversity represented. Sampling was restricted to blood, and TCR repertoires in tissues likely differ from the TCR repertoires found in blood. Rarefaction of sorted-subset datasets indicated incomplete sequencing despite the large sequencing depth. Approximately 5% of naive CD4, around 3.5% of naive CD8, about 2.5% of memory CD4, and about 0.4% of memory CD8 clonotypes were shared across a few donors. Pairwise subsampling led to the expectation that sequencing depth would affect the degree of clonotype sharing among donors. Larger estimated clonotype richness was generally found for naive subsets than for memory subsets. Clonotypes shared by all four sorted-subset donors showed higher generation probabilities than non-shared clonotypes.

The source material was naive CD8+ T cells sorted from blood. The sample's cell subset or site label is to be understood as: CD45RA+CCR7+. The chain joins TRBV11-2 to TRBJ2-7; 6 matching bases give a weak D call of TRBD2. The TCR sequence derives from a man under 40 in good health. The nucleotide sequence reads TGTGCCAGCAGCCCCCGCCGGGGGTCCTCCTACGAGCAGTACTTC. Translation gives CASSPRRGSSYEQYF.